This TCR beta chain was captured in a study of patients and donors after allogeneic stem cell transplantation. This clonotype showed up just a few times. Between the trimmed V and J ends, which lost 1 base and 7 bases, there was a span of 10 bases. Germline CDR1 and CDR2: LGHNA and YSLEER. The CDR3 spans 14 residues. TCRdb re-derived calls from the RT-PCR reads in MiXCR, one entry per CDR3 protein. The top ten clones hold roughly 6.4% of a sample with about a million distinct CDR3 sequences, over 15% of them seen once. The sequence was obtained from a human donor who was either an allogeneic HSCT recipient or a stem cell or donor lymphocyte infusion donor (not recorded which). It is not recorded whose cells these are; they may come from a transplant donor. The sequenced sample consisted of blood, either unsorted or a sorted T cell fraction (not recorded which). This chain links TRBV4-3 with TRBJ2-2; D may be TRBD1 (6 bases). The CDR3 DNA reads TGCGCCAGCAGCCAAGTAACAGGGAACGGGGAGCTGTTTTTT. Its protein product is CASSQVTGNGELFF.